These T cell receptor beta chains were read from a single sample in a study of shared clonotypes between healthy human individuals. Profiled with immunoSEQ multiplex PCR; TCRdb holds only in-frame clones, not every one. The table lists more than 2 million clones, roughly 94% of them singletons. Material: naive CD8+ T cells sorted from blood. These receptors originate from a man aged 18 to 29 in good health. Each CDR3 is given with its conserved first and last residue. The D gene is left open where the match is weak. Part of the rows lack a size; the others show once, few, many or a class for expanded clones.

D,V,size,J,CDR3,DNA
TRBD2,TRBV5-1,.,TRBJ2-1,CASSRKAGGSSYNEQFF,TGCGCCAGCAGCCGTAAAGCGGGAGGGAGCTCCTACAATGAGCAGTTCTTC
.,TRBV6-1,.,TRBJ1-5,CASSEGPYSNQPQHF,TGTGCCAGCAGTGAAGGGCCATATAGCAATCAGCCCCAGCATTTT
.,TRBV28,.,TRBJ1-5,CAVVWSGSQPQHF,TGTGCCGTTGTGTGGAGTGGCAGTCAGCCCCAGCATTTT
.,TRBV4-1,.,TRBJ1-5,CASSQEGAERQPQHF,TGCGCCAGCAGCCAAGAGGGGGCAGAAAGGCAGCCCCAGCATTTT
.,TRBV27,.,TRBJ2-7,CASSFQPTDISYEQYF,TGTGCCAGCAGTTTTCAGCCGACAGACATCTCCTACGAGCAGTACTTC
.,TRBV7-9,once,TRBJ2-3,CASSLQWDTQYF,TGTGCCAGCAGCTTACAGTGGGATACGCAGTATTTT
.,TRBV4-1,.,TRBJ1-3,CASSQVGSGNTIYF,TGCGCCAGCAGCCAAGTCGGGTCTGGAAACACCATATATTTT
.,TRBV5-4,.,TRBJ2-3,CASSLESLETWGTWTDTQYF,TGTGCCAGCAGCTTGGAGTCCTTGGAGACATGGGGGACTTGGACAGATACGCAGTATTTT
.,TRBV6-5,.,TRBJ1-6,CASSPGAPFSPLHF,TGTGCCAGCAGCCCCGGGGCCCCATTTTCACCCCTCCACTTT
TRBD1,TRBV19,few,TRBJ1-2,CATRTGKDGYTF,TGTGCCACCAGGACAGGAAAGGATGGCTACACCTTC
TRBD2,TRBV7-9,.,TRBJ2-7,CASSPPSGRNVYEQYF,TGTGCCAGCAGCCCGCCTAGCGGGAGGAACGTTTACGAGCAGTACTTC
.,TRBV19,.,TRBJ1-1,CASSEDPRTEAFF,TGTGCCAGTAGCGAGGACCCTCGCACTGAAGCTTTCTTT
.,TRBV7-8,.,TRBJ2-3,CASSFGPGGTDTQYF,TGTGCCAGCAGCTTTGGGCCCGGGGGCACAGATACGCAGTATTTT
.,TRBV2,.,TRBJ1-1,CASRIAGGVTNTEAFF,TGTGCCAGCAGAATAGCCGGGGGGGTGACGAACACTGAAGCTTTCTTT
.,TRBV2,.,TRBJ2-7,CASSEGGGTYEQYF,TGTGCCAGCAGTGAAGGTGGGGGAACCTACGAGCAGTACTTC
.,TRBV28,.,TRBJ1-2,CASSLGGSYGYTF,TGTGCCAGCAGTTTAGGGGGGAGCTATGGCTACACCTTC
TRBD2,TRBV11-2,.,TRBJ2-7,CASSLGSGGFYEQYF,TGTGCCAGCAGCTTAGGGTCGGGGGGGTTCTACGAGCAGTACTTC
.,TRBV18,.,TRBJ1-1,CASSVQGQTLPNTEAFF,TGTGCCAGCTCAGTACAGGGTCAAACCCTTCCGAACACTGAAGCTTTCTTT
.,TRBV5-1,.,TRBJ2-7,CASSLDREMLEQYF,TGCGCCAGCAGCTTGGACAGGGAGATGTTAGAGCAGTACTTC
.,TRBV10-2,.,TRBJ2-2,CASSKQEAGELFF,TGCGCCAGCAGTAAGCAGGAAGCCGGGGAGCTGTTTTTT
.,TRBV10-2,.,TRBJ2-7,CASSERGQTYEQYF,TGCGCCAGCAGTGAGCGTGGACAAACCTACGAGCAGTACTTC
.,TRBV27,.,TRBJ2-7,CASSAYYRAGAYEQYF,TGTGCCAGCAGTGCATACTATAGGGCCGGAGCCTACGAGCAGTACTTC
.,TRBV27,.,TRBJ2-7,CASSPSRGSESYEQYF,TGTGCCAGCAGCCCGTCCCGGGGGAGTGAGTCCTACGAGCAGTACTTC
TRBD1,TRBV4-1,.,TRBJ2-5,CASSQAGPGQGGGQETQYF,TGCGCCAGCAGCCAAGCTGGCCCGGGACAGGGTGGCGGCCAAGAGACCCAGTACTTC
.,TRBV28,.,TRBJ1-1,CASSLVIGGEAFF,TGTGCCAGCAGTTTAGTTATTGGGGGTGAAGCTTTCTTT
TRBD2,TRBV6-6,once,TRBJ2-7,CASTIGAGGYYEQYF,TGTGCCAGCACCATTGGAGCGGGGGGATACTACGAGCAGTACTTC
TRBD1,TRBV12-5,.,TRBJ2-1,CASGFGPPTGRGYNEQFF,TGTGCTAGTGGTTTCGGCCCCCCGACAGGGCGCGGGTACAATGAGCAGTTCTTC
.,TRBV28,.,TRBJ1-1,CASSPLYWTADTEAFF,TGTGCCAGCAGTCCGTTATACTGGACAGCTGACACTGAAGCTTTCTTT
TRBD1,TRBV30,once,TRBJ1-2,CAWSTGTGPYGYTF,TGTGCCTGGAGCACCGGGACAGGGCCCTATGGCTACACCTTC
.,TRBV7-9,.,TRBJ2-1,CASSLLSDNEQFF,TGTGCCAGCAGCTTATTGTCTGACAATGAGCAGTTCTTC
TRBD1,TRBV28,.,TRBJ1-1,CASRDRGNTEAFF,TGTGCCAGCAGGGACAGGGGTAACACTGAAGCTTTCTTT
.,TRBV4-3,.,TRBJ2-7,CASSQDVGYEQYF,TGCGCCAGCAGCCAAGATGTGGGGTACGAGCAGTACTTC
.,TRBV11-2,once,TRBJ2-4,CASSPGVTKNIQYF,TGTGCCAGCAGCCCCGGGGTGACGAAAAACATTCAGTACTTC
.,TRBV4-3,.,TRBJ2-1,CASSQESPPLYNEQFF,TGCGCCAGCAGCCAAGAGTCGCCGCCGCTCTACAATGAGCAGTTCTTC
.,TRBV2,.,TRBJ2-5,CASSEPRDPLGETQYF,TGTGCCAGCAGTGAACCCCGGGACCCCCTTGGAGAGACCCAGTACTTC
.,TRBV19,.,TRBJ2-7,CASSTLLTYEQYF,TGTGCCAGTAGTACTCTTCTGACTTACGAGCAGTACTTC
TRBD1,TRBV11-1,.,TRBJ2-5,CASSPTGQGVETQYF,TGTGCCAGCAGCCCTACTGGACAGGGAGTCGAGACCCAGTACTTC
.,TRBV7-9,.,TRBJ1-3,CASSLGQIEGNTIYF,TGTGCCAGCAGCTTAGGGCAAATCGAGGGGAACACCATATATTTT
.,TRBV6-5,.,TRBJ2-3,CASSYGATDTQYF,TGTGCCAGCAGTTACGGAGCTACAGATACGCAGTATTTT
TRBD2,TRBV30,once,TRBJ2-2,CAWSSLAEIANTGELFF,TGTGCCTGGAGTAGTCTAGCGGAAATCGCGAACACCGGGGAGCTGTTTTTT